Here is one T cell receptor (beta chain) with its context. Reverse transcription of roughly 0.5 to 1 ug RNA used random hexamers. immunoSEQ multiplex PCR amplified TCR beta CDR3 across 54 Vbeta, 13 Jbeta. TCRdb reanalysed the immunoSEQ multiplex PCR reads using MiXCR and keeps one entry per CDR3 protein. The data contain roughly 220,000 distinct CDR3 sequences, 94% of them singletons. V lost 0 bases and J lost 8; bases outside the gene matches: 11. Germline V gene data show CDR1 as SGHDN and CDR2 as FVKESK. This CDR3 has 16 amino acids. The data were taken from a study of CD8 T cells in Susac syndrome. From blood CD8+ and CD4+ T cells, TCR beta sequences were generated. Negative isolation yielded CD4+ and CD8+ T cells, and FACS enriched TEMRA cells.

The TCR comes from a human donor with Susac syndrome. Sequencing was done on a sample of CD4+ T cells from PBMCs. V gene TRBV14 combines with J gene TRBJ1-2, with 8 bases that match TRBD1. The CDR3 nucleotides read TGTGCCAGCAGCCAAGATTCAGGACAGGGCTGGAGGGGCTACACCTTC. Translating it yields CASSQDSGQGWRGYTF. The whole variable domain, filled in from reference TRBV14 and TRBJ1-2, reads EAGVTQFPSHSVIEKGQTVTLRCDPISGHDNLYWYRRVMGKEIKFLLHFVKESKQDESGMPNNRFLAERTGGTYSTLKVQPAELEDSGVYFCASSQDSGQGWRGYTFGSGTRLTVV.